Only a few counts were recorded for the clone carrying this T cell receptor (beta chain). CDR3 length: 13 amino acids. Looked up from germline, CDR1 is MNHNS and CDR2 is SASEGT. Trimming took 6 bases from V and 1 from J, leaving 9 bases between them. The sample belongs to a study of cytomegalovirus exposure and HLA in healthy donors. The PCR had 60 Vbeta and 13 Jbeta primers. The protocol was immunoSEQ multiplex PCR, while the TCRdb copy is restricted to in-frame clones and leaves out a portion. This repertoire shows about 160,000 clones, over 70% found once; its top ten account for 2.5% to 4%. Sequencing was carried out using PBMCs. The clonotype was recovered from a woman in her forties or fifties in good health and CMV-seropositive. This sequence joins TRBV6-1 and TRBJ1-2; TRBD1 might be the D (6 bases). The CDR3 loop reads CASRGTINYGYTF. CDR3 coding DNA: TGTGCCAGCAGGGGGACAATTAACTATGGCTACACCTTC.